This TCR beta chain was identified in a study of monozygotic twins with inflammatory bowel disease. Study-level points and caveats: Support for any single strong IBD-associated signal or clonotype was not found. Distinguishing T cell subtypes was not possible.

With respect to this clonotype: Its antigen remains unknown.

TCRdb re-called the 5' RACE reads and shows each CDR3 protein once, DNA omitted. In all, the sample yields about 380,000 distinct CDR3 sequences. CDR3 length: 17 amino acids. The germline CDR1 and CDR2 sequences are GTSNPN and SVGIG (reference sequence). The authors drew roughly 2.5 ml of blood from each donor. This receptor was identified in a human donor with ulcerative colitis or Crohn's disease, or a healthy co-twin of an affected twin (not recorded which). This rearrangement joins TRBV30 to TRBJ1-4; no DNA is available, so the TRBD1 call from TCRdb remains unchecked. The sequencing sample was made of blood. Here the CDR3 reads CAWSVLTGTTTNEKLFF.